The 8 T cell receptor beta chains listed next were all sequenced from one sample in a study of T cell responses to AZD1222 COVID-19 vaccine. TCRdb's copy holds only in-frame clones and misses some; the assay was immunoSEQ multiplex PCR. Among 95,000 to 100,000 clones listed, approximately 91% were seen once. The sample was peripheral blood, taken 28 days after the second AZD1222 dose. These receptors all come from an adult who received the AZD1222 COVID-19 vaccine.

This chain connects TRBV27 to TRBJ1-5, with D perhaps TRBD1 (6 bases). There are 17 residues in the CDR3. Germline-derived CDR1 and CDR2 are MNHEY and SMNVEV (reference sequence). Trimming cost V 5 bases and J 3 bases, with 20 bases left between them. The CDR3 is CASSLDGGRLYNQPQHF. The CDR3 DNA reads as TGTGCCAGCAGTCTCGATGGGGGGCGGTTGTACAATCAGCCCCAGCATTTT.

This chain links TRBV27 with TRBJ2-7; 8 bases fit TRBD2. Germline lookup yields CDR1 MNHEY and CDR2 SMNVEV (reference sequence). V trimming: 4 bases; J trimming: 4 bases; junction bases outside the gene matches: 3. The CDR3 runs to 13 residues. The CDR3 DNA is TGTGCCAGCAGTTCTCGGGGGGGGTACGAGCAGTACTTC. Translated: CASSSRGGYEQYF.

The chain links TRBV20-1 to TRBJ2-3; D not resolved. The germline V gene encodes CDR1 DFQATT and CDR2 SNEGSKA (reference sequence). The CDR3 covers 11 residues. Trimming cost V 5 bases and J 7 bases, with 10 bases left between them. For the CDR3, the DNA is TGCAGTGCTCCGTCCGTTAATACGCAGTATTTT. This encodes CSAPSVNTQYF.

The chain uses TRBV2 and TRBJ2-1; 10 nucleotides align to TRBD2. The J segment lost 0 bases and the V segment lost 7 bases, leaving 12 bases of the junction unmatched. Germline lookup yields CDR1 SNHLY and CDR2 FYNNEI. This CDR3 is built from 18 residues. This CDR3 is CASTRLAGVGSSYNEQFF. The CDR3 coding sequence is TGTGCCAGCACCCGGCTAGCGGGAGTGGGGAGCTCCTACAATGAGCAGTTCTTC.

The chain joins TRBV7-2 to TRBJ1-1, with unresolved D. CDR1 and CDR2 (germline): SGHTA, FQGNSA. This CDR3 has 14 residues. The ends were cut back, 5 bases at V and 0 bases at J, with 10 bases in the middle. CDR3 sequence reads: CASSERRLNTEAFF. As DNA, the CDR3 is TGTGCCAGCAGCGAGCGCAGGCTGAACACTGAAGCTTTCTTT.

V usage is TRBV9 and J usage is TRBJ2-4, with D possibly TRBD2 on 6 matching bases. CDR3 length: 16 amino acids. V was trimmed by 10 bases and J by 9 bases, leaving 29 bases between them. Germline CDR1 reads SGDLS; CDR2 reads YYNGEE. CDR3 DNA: TGTGCCGGTAGGGTGGGGGGAAATTTGGGCAACAGCATTCAGTACTTC. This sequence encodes CAGRVGGNLGNSIQYF.

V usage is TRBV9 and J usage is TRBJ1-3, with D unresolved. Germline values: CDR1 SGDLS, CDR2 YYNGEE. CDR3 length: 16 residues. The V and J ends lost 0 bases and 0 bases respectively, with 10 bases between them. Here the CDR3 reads CASSVELWGSGNTIYF. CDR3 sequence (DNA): TGTGCCAGCAGCGTAGAGTTATGGGGCTCTGGAAACACCATATATTTT.

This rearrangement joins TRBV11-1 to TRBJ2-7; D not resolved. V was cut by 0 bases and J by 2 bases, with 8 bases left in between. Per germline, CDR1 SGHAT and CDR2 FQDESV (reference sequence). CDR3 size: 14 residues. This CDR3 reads CASSLAPGPYEQYF. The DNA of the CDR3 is TGTGCCAGCAGCTTAGCGCCTGGGCCCTACGAGCAGTACTTC.